This T cell receptor beta chain was sequenced in a study of early T cells in non-severe SARS-CoV-2 infection. The CDR3 runs 15 residues. Germline V gives CDR1 LGHNA, CDR2 YNFKEQ. V lost 2 bases to trimming and J lost 11 bases, with 16 bases between them. This clonotype was seen many times. TCRdb re-called the 5' RACE reads through MiXCR, storing one row per CDR3 protein. The table lists tens of thousands of distinct CDR3 sequences, approximately 6% of them singletons. This sequence was found in an adult who was a healthcare worker with PCR-confirmed SARS-CoV-2 infection or an uninfected control (not recorded which). Sequenced input: whole blood. The chain recombines TRBV4-2 with TRBJ1-6; D is ambiguous. In DNA, the CDR3 is TGTGCCAGCAGCCAACCCCCCCCAGCGGATACACCCCTCCACTTT. Protein product: CASSQPPPADTPLHF.